Sequencing of this T cell receptor (beta chain) was carried out in a study of metastatic and nonmetastatic thyroid tumors (dated by TCRdb to 2020 to 2021). Regarding the complete study: Repertoires from peripheral blood and from tumor or nodule tissue samples of malignant and benign thyroid patients were compared. Study-wide findings and limitations: In both blood and tumor samples, TCR beta diversity was reported to be significantly higher in malignant tumors than in benign nodules.

CDR1 MNHEY and CDR2 SVGAGI are derived from the germline V gene. After removal of 7 bases from V and 4 bases from J, the junction retains 15 bases not matched to a gene. Its CDR3 holds 18 amino acids, cysteine through phenylalanine. Here the CDR3 DNA is all that survives: 54 bases in frame from base 1. A note on this clone: Its recognized antigen is unknown. No base quality information exists; no much larger clone differs at one position.

Before undergoing thyroid surgery, none of the patients had been given any kind of treatment. Using T-cell receptor beta sequencing, the researchers looked back retrospectively at clinical samples from patients, gathered between about 2011 and 2018. The library was produced with PCR. Sequencing used an Illumina HiSeq 4000. High-throughput sequencing was used to profile the TCR beta-chain CDR3 region of each patient. The source study handled its data this way. CDR3 differences across clinicopathological groups were used to build a classifier for discriminating distant-metastatic papillary thyroid cancer patients. To measure repertoire diversity the researchers used the Shannon index, while the Morisita-Horn index served to gauge how similar the tumor and blood repertoires were. The public sequencing data were trimmed at Q25 with fastp and processed into clonotypes with MiXCR by TCRdb, which kept only in-frame beta chains. It is TCRdb's table, rather than the study itself, that gives the V and J calls and clone size. Present in this sample are around 17,000 clones, 25% to 30% of which were seen just once. The top ten hold less than 20% of the sample.

The TCR sequence derives from a female donor with papillary thyroid cancer or a benign thyroid nodule (not recorded which). Some clones in this sample may be carry-over from other donors' samples. The chain is made from TRBV6-5 and TRBJ2-3; TRBD2 lines up with 12 middle nucleotides. Sequences were obtained from tumor tissue. The DNA sequence is as follows: TGTGCCAGCATGGCCCCTAGCGGGAGGGCCCAGTTGTCAGATACGCAGTATTTT. It translates to CASMAPSGRAQLSDTQYF.